Listed here are 14 T cell receptor beta chains from one sample, sequenced in a study of graft-versus-host responses after intestinal transplantation (dated by TCRdb to about 2021). Library preparation employed the immunoSEQ multiplex PCR assay. Held by TCRdb, this immuneACCESS table contains in-frame sequences only and omits some clones. Under half of the omission traces to an unresolved V gene where checked; the cause of the rest is unknown. A total of around 25,000 clones appear in this sample, 94% of them only once. The ten largest account for around 0.52% of the sample. Here the sequenced sample was PBMCs, taken 156 days after intestinal transplant. These receptors came from a human patient who received an intestinal transplant, so some T cells may come from the graft donor.

Of note for this clone: This sample includes further DNA sequences coding for the same CDR3. The chain joins TRBV6-5 to TRBJ1-2, with TRBD1 as a possible D gene (5 bases). Trimming removed 5 bases from V and 0 bases from J, with 10 bases in between. The CDR3 sequence is 14 residues long. The V gene's germline CDR1 is MNHEY and CDR2 SVGAGI. CDR3 region: CASSEPGANYGYTF. The CDR3 DNA reads as TGTGCCAGCAGTGAACCGGGGGCTAACTATGGCTACACCTTC.

This chain joins TRBV4-1 and TRBJ2-1, with 10 nucleotides matching TRBD2. The CDR3 is made up of 18 amino acids. Trimming took 2 bases from V and 4 from J; bases not matched to a gene: 11. The V gene's germline CDR1 is MGHRA and CDR2 YSYEKL. The CDR3 bases are TGCGCCAGCAGCCAATCACGGGCCAGCGGGAGGGAATACAATGAGCAGTTCTTC. This encodes CASSQSRASGREYNEQFF.

The chain is built from TRBV18 and TRBJ1-2; D not certain. V shed 2 bases and J shed 3 bases, with 7 bases lying between them. The germline V gene has CDR1 KGHSH and CDR2 LQKENI. The CDR3 runs 13 residues. CDR3 protein: CASSPGSDYGYTF. Written as DNA, the CDR3 is TGTGCCAGCTCACCAGGATCTGACTATGGCTACACCTTC.

This sequence joins TRBV28 and TRBJ1-4; possible D gene TRBD1, 5 bases. V lost 8 bases and J lost 3, with 13 bases in between. The germline gives CDR1 MDHEN, CDR2 SYDVKM. The CDR3 has 14 amino acids. CDR3 sequence (DNA): TGTGCCAGCGCCTCAGGGATAGCTAATGAAAAACTGTTTTTT. Translation: CASASGIANEKLFF.

The V gene is TRBV6-5, the J gene TRBJ2-5; D perhaps matches TRBD1 (6 bases). This CDR3 region has 12 residues. The germline V gene has CDR1 MNHEY and CDR2 SVGAGI. V was shortened by 5 bases and J by 9 bases, with 13 bases between the two germline ends. CDR3 nucleotides: TGTGCCAGCAGTAAAACAGGGACGGCCCAGTACTTC. This encodes CASSKTGTAQYF.

V is TRBV7-9 and J is TRBJ2-1; D call uncertain. Trimming stripped 8 bases from V and 6 bases from J, with 17 bases between. The CDR3 spans 14 residues. CDR1 is SEHNR, CDR2 FQNEAQ, per germline (reference sequence). For the CDR3, the DNA is TGTGCCAGCGTAGGCCTTCGGGCCGTCAATGAGCAGTTCTTC. Protein: CASVGLRAVNEQFF.

This clone was detected once. V gene TRBV5-4 combines with J gene TRBJ2-3; D remains ambiguous. Germline CDR1 SGHNT, CDR2 YYREEE (reference sequence). V shed 2 bases and J shed 5 bases, with 12 bases lying between them. This CDR3 has 14 amino acids. Here the CDR3 reads CASSFVTTRDTQYF. CDR3 bases: TGTGCCAGCAGCTTTGTAACAACCCGAGATACGCAGTATTTT.

This clone was seen only once. The V and J genes are TRBV13 and TRBJ2-2, with 9 bases that match TRBD1. The CDR3 sequence is 16 residues long. After removal of 5 bases from V and 4 bases from J, the junction contained 8 bases not matched to a gene. Germline CDR1 PRHDT, CDR2 FYEKMQ (reference sequence). Here the CDR3 reads CASSSPGQGSTGELFF. The CDR3 nucleotides read TGTGCCAGCAGCAGTCCGGGACAGGGATCCACCGGGGAGCTGTTTTTT.

This clone was seen a handful of times. The gene calls are TRBV19 and TRBJ1-1; D gene uncertain. CDR1 is LNHDA, CDR2 SQIVND, per germline (reference sequence). CDR3 length: 14 amino acids. The V end lost 1 base, the J end lost 3 bases, and 9 bases lay between the germline ends. CDR3 DNA: TGTGCCAGTAGTATAGTGGTCGAGGACACTGAAGCTTTCTTT. Residues: CASSIVVEDTEAFF. Filled out from reference TRBV19 and TRBJ1-1, the complete variable domain reads DGGITQSPKYLFRKEGQNVTLSCEQNLNHDAMYWYRQDPGQGLRLIYYSQIVNDFQKGDIAEGYSVSREKKESFPLTVTSAQKNPTAFYLCASSIVVEDTEAFFGQGTRLTVV.

The chain has TRBV5-1 and TRBJ2-7, with 9 positions matching TRBD1. The ends lost 2 bases at V and 3 bases at J; junction bases unmatched: 12. This CDR3 region has 17 residues. The germline V gene has CDR1 SGHRS and CDR2 YFSETQ. The CDR3 region has the DNA TGCGCCAGCAGCTTATCGCCCCGGGACAGGGTATTCTACGAGCAGTACTTC. Protein sequence: CASSLSPRDRVFYEQYF.

V and J are TRBV6-4 and TRBJ2-3; the match to TRBD2 covers 8 bases. This CDR3 spans 14 amino acids. Germline lookup yields CDR1 MRHNA and CDR2 SNTAGT. Trimming took 3 bases from V and 2 from J; bases not matched to a gene: 1. The CDR3 DNA reads TGTGCCAGCAGTGAAGCGGGGGCCACAGATACGCAGTATTTT. Its translation: CASSEAGATDTQYF.

This chain links TRBV5-5 with TRBJ2-1; D gene uncertain. Germline CDR1 and CDR2: SGHKS and YYEKEE (reference sequence). The CDR3 is 14 amino acids. V was trimmed by 4 bases and J by 5 bases, leaving 13 bases between them. This CDR3 is CASSRRRINNEQFF. The CDR3 DNA sequence: TGTGCCAGCAGCCGTCGCCGAATCAACAATGAGCAGTTCTTC.

The chain has TRBV30 and TRBJ1-4, with D perhaps matching TRBD1 (5 bases). The length of the CDR3 is 14 residues. V lost 0 bases and J 8 bases, leaving 13 bases between the germline ends. Looked up from germline, CDR1 is GTSNPN and CDR2 is SVGIG (reference sequence). In nucleotides, the CDR3 is TGTGCCTGGAGTGTTGGGGCAGGGACGGAAAAACTGTTTTTT. Translation: CAWSVGAGTEKLFF. The whole variable domain, remainder taken from reference TRBV30 and TRBJ1-4, is SQTIHQWPATLVQPVGSPLSLECTVEGTSNPNLYWYRQAAGRGLQLLFYSVGIGQISSEVPQNLSASRPQDRQFILSSKKLLLSDSGFYLCAWSVGAGTEKLFFGSGTQLSVL.

To note about this clone: A junction end diverges from the germline sequence, so it may reflect a read error. The rearrangement uses TRBV11-1 and TRBJ2-1, with TRBD2 matching over 11 bases. This CDR3 comprises 14 residues. Looked up from germline, CDR1 is SGHAT and CDR2 is FQDESV (reference sequence). The CDR3 sequence: CASSIAGGDNEQFF. The CDR3 DNA is TGTGCCAGCAGCATAGCGGGAGGGGACAATGAGCAGTTCTTC.